These 27 T cell receptor beta chains were sequenced from one sample in a study of blood T cell repertoires in COVID-19. The protocol was immunoSEQ multiplex PCR, while the TCRdb copy is restricted to in-frame clones and leaves out a portion. The table records around 250,000 clones, approximately 80% of them present only once. The sample comprised peripheral blood. The origin of the receptors is a young man who had recovered from COVID-19.

This sequence joins TRBV2 and TRBJ2-3, with D possibly TRBD2 on 5 matching bases. Germline-derived CDR1 and CDR2 are SNHLY and FYNNEI. The CDR3 is 15 residues long. Trimming took off 3 bases at V and 9 bases at J, with 19 bases between the two ends. The CDR3 region has the DNA TGTGCCAGCAGTGATAGAGCCGGGATGACCCAAACGCAGTATTTT. Translating it yields CASSDRAGMTQTQYF.

This clone was detected only a few times. V usage is TRBV2 and J usage is TRBJ1-3; tentative D call: TRBD1 (5 bases). The CDR3 runs 17 residues. The V gene's germline CDR1 is SNHLY and CDR2 FYNNEI. Trimming stripped 2 bases from V and 0 bases from J, with 14 bases between. CDR3 sequence: CASSEPPQDTSGNTIYF. The CDR3, as DNA: TGTGCCAGCAGTGAACCTCCACAGGATACCTCTGGAAACACCATATATTTT. Drawing the rest from reference TRBV2 and TRBJ1-3, the complete variable domain is EPEVTQTPSHQVTQMGQEVILRCVPISNHLYFYWYRQILGQKVEFLVSFYNNEISEKSEIFDDQFSVERPDGSNFTLKIRSTKLEDSAMYFCASSEPPQDTSGNTIYFGEGSWLTVV.

The chain has TRBV4-1 and TRBJ1-5; D not resolved. CDR1 is MGHRA and CDR2 is YSYEKL in the germline V gene. Between the trimmed V and J ends, which lost 0 bases and 2 bases, there was a span of 8 bases. The length of the CDR3 is 15 residues. The CDR3 reads CASSQDFGGNQPQHF. CDR3 coding DNA: TGCGCCAGCAGCCAAGATTTCGGGGGCAATCAGCCCCAGCATTTT.

CDR3 coding DNA: TGTGCCAGCAGCTTAGGAACGGGGAACTATGGCTACACCTTC. It yields the protein CASSLGTGNYGYTF. The chain links TRBV13 to TRBJ1-2; D ambiguous. The CDR3 spans 14 residues. The V gene's germline CDR1 is PRHDT and CDR2 FYEKMQ (reference sequence). V dropped 0 bases and J dropped 2 bases, with 7 bases sitting between them.

The chain is built from TRBV18 and TRBJ2-1; D is possibly TRBD1 (6 bases). The CDR3 sequence is 13 residues long. Germline V gene lookup returns CDR1 KGHSH and CDR2 LQKENI. V gave up 1 base and J gave up 10 bases, with 11 bases separating them. In DNA form, the CDR3 reads TGTGCCAGCTCACCACAGGGACAACCAGAGCAGTTCTTC. This translates into CASSPQGQPEQFF. Full variable domain (missing parts from reference TRBV18 and TRBJ2-1): NAGVMQNPRHLVRRRGQEARLRCSPMKGHSHVYWYRQLPEEGLKFMVYLQKENIIDESGMPKERFSAEFPKEGPSILRIQQVVRGDSAAYFCASSPQGQPEQFFGPGTRLTVL.

The V and J genes are TRBV25-1 and TRBJ1-4; 11 nucleotides align to TRBD1. CDR1 is MGHDK and CDR2 is SYGVNS in the germline V gene. The trim removed 6 bases at V and 8 bases at J, leaving 14 bases unmatched. CDR3 length: 17 residues. CDR3 DNA: TGTGCCAGCAGCCCCACGGAGGGACAGGGGGTTAGGGAAAAACTGTTTTTT. This codes for CASSPTEGQGVREKLFF.

The chain uses TRBV5-1 and TRBJ1-4, with D possibly being TRBD1 (5 bases). CDR1 and CDR2 from the germline V gene are SGHRS and YFSETQ. Trimming removed 7 bases at V and 4 bases at J, with 11 bases between. The CDR3 is 13 amino acids. CDR3 sequence (DNA): TGCGCCAGCGGTGACAGCCATAATGAAAAACTGTTTTTT. It is translated as CASGDSHNEKLFF. The entire variable domain, with the rest obtained from reference TRBV5-1 and TRBJ1-4, is as follows: KAGVTQTPRYLIKTRGQQVTLSCSPISGHRSVSWYQQTPGQGLQFLFEYFSETQRNKGNFPGRFSGRQFSNSRSEMNVSTLELGDSALYLCASGDSHNEKLFFGSGTQLSVL.

On this clone: The identical CDR3 is also encoded by other nucleotide sequences in the sample. The chain uses TRBV2 and TRBJ2-2; a possible D gene is TRBD2 (5 bases). Germline CDR1 is SNHLY and CDR2 is FYNNEI. Trimming cost V 6 bases and J 7 bases, with 12 bases left between them. This CDR3 comprises 13 residues. Written as DNA, the CDR3 is TGTGCCAGCAGCAGAACGGGGAACGGGGAGCTGTTTTTT. Residues: CASSRTGNGELFF.

The CDR3 DNA is TGCGCCAGTAAATCAGGGGGCGATGGCTACACCTTC. Residues: CASKSGGDGYTF. The chain carries TRBV5-1 and TRBJ1-2; 8 bases match TRBD1. Germline-derived CDR1 and CDR2 are SGHRS and YFSETQ. The CDR3 covers 12 residues. Trimming cost V 8 bases and J 6 bases; bases outside gene matches: 6.

The chain is built from TRBV27 and TRBJ1-2; 8 nucleotides match TRBD1. With 5 bases clipped from V and 4 bases from J, the junction kept 3 bases outside the gene matches. The V gene's germline CDR1 is MNHEY and CDR2 SMNVEV (reference sequence). This CDR3 has 13 residues. The CDR3 region is CASSIGTGYGYTF. In DNA, the CDR3 is TGTGCCAGCAGTATCGGGACAGGCTATGGCTACACCTTC.

This chain uses TRBV7-6 with TRBJ2-6; D perhaps matches TRBD2 (6 bases). There are 16 residues in the CDR3. The V gene's germline CDR1 is SGHVS and CDR2 FNYEAQ. V lost 5 bases and J lost 1, with 12 bases in between. The CDR3 DNA reads TGTGCCAGCAGCCCCAGCCGGGGGTCTGGGGCCAACGTCCTGACTTTC. Protein product: CASSPSRGSGANVLTF.

This clone was counted between two and nine times. V usage is TRBV18 and J usage is TRBJ1-6, with 7 bases identical to TRBD1. Germline V lookup: CDR1 KGHSH, CDR2 LQKENI. The length of the CDR3 is 15 residues. The V gene end was trimmed by 3 bases and the J gene end by 9 bases; junction bases not matched to a gene: 8. CDR3 amino acids: CASSPLTGPGSPLHF. The CDR3, as DNA: TGTGCCAGCTCACCCCTGACAGGGCCGGGTTCACCCCTCCACTTT.

The count of this clone is one. V gene TRBV18 combines with J gene TRBJ1-1, with D unclear. V was trimmed by 6 bases and J by 5 bases, leaving 13 bases between them. The length of the CDR3 is 13 residues. CDR1 and CDR2 from the germline V gene are KGHSH and LQKENI. CDR3 sequence: CASSSPGDTEAFF. The CDR3 DNA reads TGTGCCAGCTCCTCCCCCGGGGATACTGAAGCTTTCTTT.

The DNA of the CDR3 is TGTGCCAGCAGTTTTACTAGCAACGATGAGCAGTTCTTC. This codes for CASSFTSNDEQFF. The rearrangement uses TRBV12-3 or TRBV12-4 and TRBJ2-1, with D perhaps TRBD2 (6 bases). The CDR3 contains 13 residues. V lost 3 bases, J lost 8 bases, and 11 bases lay in between.

The chain is built from TRBV6-5 and TRBJ1-1, with 10 positions matching TRBD1. CDR1 MNHEY and CDR2 SVGAGI come from the germline V gene. Unmatched junction bases numbered 2, after V lost 4 bases and J lost 9 bases. This CDR3 region has 12 residues. This CDR3 is CASSLTGGKAFF. CDR3 nucleotides: TGTGCCAGCAGTTTGACAGGGGGCAAAGCTTTCTTT.

The chain combines TRBV12-5 with TRBJ2-3; D call uncertain. V shed 1 base and J shed 7 bases, with 3 bases lying between them. The CDR3 is made up of 11 amino acids. From germline, CDR1 is LGHNT and CDR2 FRNRAP. Here the CDR3 DNA reads TGTGCTAGTGGTTTGGATAATACGCAGTATTTT. It specifies CASGLDNTQYF.

This sequence joins TRBV4-1 and TRBJ1-2; tentatively, D is TRBD1 (5 bases). CDR3 size: 14 residues. From germline, CDR1 is MGHRA and CDR2 YSYEKL. V was clipped by 3 bases and J by 8 bases, with 16 bases between them. For the CDR3, the DNA is TGCGCCAGCAGCCAGACGACAGCCCTAGGGGGCTACACCTTC. This codes for CASSQTTALGGYTF.

CDR3 protein: CASSHNVGQGDGYTF. The CDR3 DNA is TGTGCCAGCAGCCACAATGTGGGACAGGGGGACGGCTACACCTTC. The V gene is TRBV3-1 (or the pseudogene TRBV3-2), the J gene TRBJ1-2; TRBD1 aligns across 11 bases. CDR3 length: 15 residues. From germline, CDR1 is LGHDT and CDR2 YNNKEL (reference sequence). V dropped 3 bases and J dropped 8; count of bases not matched to a gene: 8.

This clone has a single count. This chain links TRBV5-4 with TRBJ2-7; 16 bases are shared with TRBD2. CDR1 and CDR2 from the germline V gene are SGHNT and YYREEE (reference sequence). The CDR3 is 16 amino acids. J was trimmed by 5 bases and V by 4 bases; bases with no gene match: 6. CDR3 coding DNA: TGTGCCAGCAGCCCGGGGACTAGCGGGGGGGTTCACGAGCAGTACTTC. Translating it yields CASSPGTSGGVHEQYF.

The chain employs TRBV7-2 and TRBJ1-1, with 8 bases identical to TRBD1. The ends lost 1 base at V and 0 bases at J; junction bases unmatched: 4. The CDR3 totals 16 residues. Per germline, CDR1 SGHTA and CDR2 FQGNSA. DNA for the CDR3: TGTGCCAGCAGCTTAGTTCCAGGGGGCATGAACACTGAAGCTTTCTTT. Translation: CASSLVPGGMNTEAFF.

This chain connects TRBV3-1 (or the pseudogene TRBV3-2) to TRBJ1-4; a possible D gene is TRBD1 (5 bases). CDR3 length: 12 residues. In germline, CDR1 is LGHDT, CDR2 YNNKEL (reference sequence). Between the trimmed V and J ends, which lost 8 bases and 3 bases, there was a span of 7 bases. The CDR3 region has the DNA TGTGCCAGCCGGGGGGCTAATGAAAAACTGTTTTTT. Residues: CASRGANEKLFF.

The gene calls are TRBV5-1 and TRBJ1-1; perhaps TRBD1 as D (6 bases). The CDR3 contains 16 residues. From germline, CDR1 is SGHRS and CDR2 YFSETQ. Trimming cost V 1 base and J 8 bases, with 21 bases left between them. The CDR3 DNA is TGCGCCAGCAGCTTGTCGGGGGGACATACACAAGAAGAAGCTTTCTTT. Translated, it gives CASSLSGGHTQEEAFF.

The chain recombines TRBV11-2 with TRBJ1-6, with unresolved D. With 5 bases removed from V and 0 bases from J, the gap between germline ends came to 5 bases. This CDR3 contains 14 residues. Germline-derived CDR1 and CDR2 are SGHAT and FQNNGV. The CDR3, as DNA: TGTGCCAGCAGCCGCAGCTCCTATAATTCACCCCTCCACTTT. Translated, it gives CASSRSSYNSPLHF.

V usage is TRBV5-1 and J usage is TRBJ2-3, with 11 bases aligning to TRBD2. Trimming at V came to 0 bases and at J to 5 bases, leaving 5 bases not matched to a gene. The CDR3 spans 16 residues. The germline CDR1 and CDR2 sequences are SGHRS and YFSETQ. The CDR3, as DNA: TGCGCCAGCAGCTTGGCTAGCGGGGGGCTGGGAGATACGCAGTATTTT. Its translation is CASSLASGGLGDTQYF.

This clone showed up just a few times. As DNA, the CDR3 is TGTGCCAGCAGGTTGACAGGGAACACTGAAGCTTTCTTT. Its translation: CASRLTGNTEAFF. The chain couples TRBV27 to TRBJ1-1, with TRBD1 as a possible D gene (6 bases). V lost 6 bases and J lost 1, with 9 bases in between. The V gene's germline CDR1 is MNHEY and CDR2 SMNVEV (reference sequence). There are 13 residues in the CDR3.

A single count supports this clone. The V and J genes are TRBV5-1 and TRBJ2-3, with a possible D match to TRBD1 (5 bases). CDR1 and CDR2 (germline): SGHRS, YFSETQ. The CDR3 spans 16 residues. V lost 0 bases to trimming and J lost 1 base, with 12 bases between them. CDR3 amino acids: CASSLGRGSGTDTQYF. Written as DNA, the CDR3 is TGCGCCAGCAGCTTGGGAAGGGGCTCGGGCACAGATACGCAGTATTTT.

This chain links TRBV5-1 with TRBJ1-2; TRBD1 agrees at 7 bases. The CDR3 totals 13 residues. V shed 0 bases and J 6 bases; nucleotides not matched to a gene: 2. Germline V lookup: CDR1 SGHRS, CDR2 YFSETQ. The CDR3 nucleotides read TGCGCCAGCAGCTTGGTAGGGGGCGATGGCTACACCTTC. It yields the protein CASSLVGGDGYTF.